This T cell receptor (beta chain) was sequenced for a study of cytomegalovirus exposure and HLA in healthy donors. The CDR3 covers 14 residues. Germline assignment: CDR1 MNHEY and CDR2 SVGAGI. V shed 0 bases and J shed 8 bases, with 11 bases lying between them. The study ran its PCR with 60 Vbeta and 13 Jbeta primers. Repertoires were generated with immunoSEQ multiplex PCR, while TCRdb's copy carries only in-frame clones and drops some. The sample holds 180,000 or so clones; about 85% are singletons and the top ten take 4.5% to 5.5%. Sequencing was performed on PBMCs. The sequence derives from a woman aged 50 to 60 in good health and CMV-seropositive. The chain carries TRBV6-5 and TRBJ1-5; D not resolved. The CDR3 protein is CASSYSFGDEPQHF. DNA for the CDR3: TGTGCCAGCAGTTACTCGTTCGGAGATGAGCCCCAGCATTTT.